This record looks at one T cell receptor (beta chain) sequence and its context. This sample is drawn from a study of blood T cell repertoires in COVID-19. Study at large: Sites across the United States, Italy and Spain contributed samples from acute and convalescent COVID-19. The analysed material was cDNA or gDNA that came from T cells, B-cell-depleted T cells, or PBMCs.

Original processing methods: The assay estimated nucleated cells by amplifying reference gene primers. Profiled with immunoSEQ multiplex PCR; TCRdb holds only in-frame clones, not every one. V and J calls and clone size are given by that table; D and trimming were obtained from the DNA. Of 150,000 to 180,000 clones listed, roughly 83% are singletons. With 4 bases removed from V and 6 bases from J, the gap between germline ends came to 17 bases. Germline V lookup: CDR1 SGHNT, CDR2 YYREEE (reference sequence). This CDR3 is 15 amino acids long. The sequence derives from a woman in her sixties or seventies with acute or convalescent COVID-19. This chain connects TRBV5-4 to TRBJ2-1, with TRBD1 as a possible D gene (7 bases). Material for sequencing was peripheral blood. CDR3 in amino acids: CASSLGGQRLNEQFF. The CDR3 nucleotides read TGTGCCAGCAGCCTCGGGGGACAGCGGCTCAATGAGCAGTTCTTC.